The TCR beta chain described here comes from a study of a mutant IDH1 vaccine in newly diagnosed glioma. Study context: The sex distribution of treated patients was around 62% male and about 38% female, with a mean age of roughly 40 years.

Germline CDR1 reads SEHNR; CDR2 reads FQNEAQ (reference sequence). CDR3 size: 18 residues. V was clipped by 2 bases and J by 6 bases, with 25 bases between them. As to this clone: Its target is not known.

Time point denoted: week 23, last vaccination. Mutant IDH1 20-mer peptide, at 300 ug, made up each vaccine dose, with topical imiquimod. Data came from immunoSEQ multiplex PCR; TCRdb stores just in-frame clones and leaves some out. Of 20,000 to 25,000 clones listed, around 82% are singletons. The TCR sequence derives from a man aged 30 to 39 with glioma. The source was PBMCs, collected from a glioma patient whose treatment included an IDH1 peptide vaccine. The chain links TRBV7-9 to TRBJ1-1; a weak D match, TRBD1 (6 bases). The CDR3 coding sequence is TGTGCCAGCAGCTTAATATTCGGGGGCAGGGCTTTATCAGCTGAAGCTTTCTTT. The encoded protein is CASSLIFGGRALSAEAFF.